This T cell receptor beta chain was obtained from a study of OX40 agonist ivuxolimab in advanced cancers. Sequencing was performed with immunoSEQ multiplex PCR; in TCRdb, only in-frame clones are kept and a portion is missing. The data show tens of thousands of clones, about 90% seen once. In germline, CDR1 is DFQATT, CDR2 SNEGSKA (reference sequence). The germline V and J ends were trimmed by 6 bases and 6 bases, with 11 bases remaining between them. This CDR3 is built from 11 residues. This chain links TRBV20-1 with TRBJ1-2; unclear D gene. The source was CD4+ or CD8+ T cells sorted from blood, collected in a trial of the OX40 agonist ivuxolimab. The clonotype comes from an adult with an advanced solid tumor such as melanoma, head and neck, liver or kidney cancer. Written as DNA, the CDR3 is TGCAGTGCCCCGATGATGCATGGCTACACCTTC. It is translated as CSAPMMHGYTF.